Sequencing of this T cell receptor beta chain was carried out in a study of PD-1 blockade in classical Hodgkin lymphoma. Study summary: Nivolumab was given intravenously to patients at 3 mg/kg every 2 weeks. Findings of the study overall: Although disease activity or prior therapy may be involved, causes of the repertoire differences remain undefined. It was CD4+ TCR diversity, not CD8+, that rose significantly by C4D1.

Time point in this sample: cycle 4 day 1 (C4D1), after 6 weeks of nivolumab. All the patients suffered relapse after autologous stem cell transplantation, and brentuximab vedotin exposure differed. Magnetic depletion of non-target cells from thawed PBMCs yielded purified CD8+ T cells. Each best response was a complete response, a partial response or progressive disease. Sequencing was performed with immunoSEQ multiplex PCR; in TCRdb, only in-frame clones are kept and a portion is missing. Among some 8,400 clones listed, roughly 80% were seen once. From germline, CDR1 is GTSNPN and CDR2 SVGIG (reference sequence). The CDR3 runs 17 residues. V dropped 5 bases and J dropped 6; count of bases not matched to a gene: 20. On this clone: Its cognate antigen is unknown.

This receptor was taken from a human donor with classical Hodgkin lymphoma. The material sequenced was CD8+ T cells from blood, taken before the fourth cycle of nivolumab. The V call is TRBV30, the J call TRBJ1-2, with 8 nucleotides matching TRBD1. The CDR3 nucleotides read TGTGCCTGGGGGGCCCGAGGACAGGGTCCCTTCACGGATGGCTACACCTTC. Protein sequence: CAWGARGQGPFTDGYTF.